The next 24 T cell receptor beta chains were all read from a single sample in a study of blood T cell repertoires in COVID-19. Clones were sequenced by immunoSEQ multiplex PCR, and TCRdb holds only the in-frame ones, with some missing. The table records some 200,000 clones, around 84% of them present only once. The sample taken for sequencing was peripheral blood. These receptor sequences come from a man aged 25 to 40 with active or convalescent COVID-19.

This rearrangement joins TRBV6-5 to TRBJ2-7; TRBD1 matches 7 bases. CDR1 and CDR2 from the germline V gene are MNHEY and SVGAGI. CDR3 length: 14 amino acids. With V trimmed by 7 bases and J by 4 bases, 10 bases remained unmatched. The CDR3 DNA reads TGTGCCAGCACCCCACAGGGGCGAGTATACGAGCAGTACTTC. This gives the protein CASTPQGRVYEQYF.

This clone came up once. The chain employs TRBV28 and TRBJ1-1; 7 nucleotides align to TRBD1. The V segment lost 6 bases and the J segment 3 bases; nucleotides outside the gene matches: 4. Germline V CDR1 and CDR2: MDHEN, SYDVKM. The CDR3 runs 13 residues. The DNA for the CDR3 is TGTGCCAGCAGGACAGGGTTGGACACTGAAGCTTTCTTT. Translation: CASRTGLDTEAFF.

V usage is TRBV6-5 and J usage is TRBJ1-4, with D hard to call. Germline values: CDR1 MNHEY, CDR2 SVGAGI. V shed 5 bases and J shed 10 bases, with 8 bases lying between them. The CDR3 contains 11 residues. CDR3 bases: TGTGCCAGCAGTCGAGAGGGAAAACTGTTTTTT. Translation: CASSREGKLFF.

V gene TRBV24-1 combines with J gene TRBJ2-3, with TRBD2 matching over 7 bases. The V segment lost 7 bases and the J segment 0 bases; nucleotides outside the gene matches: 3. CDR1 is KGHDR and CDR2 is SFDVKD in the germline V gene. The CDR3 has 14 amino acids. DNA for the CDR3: TGTGCCACCAGGGCCGGGGGGAGCACAGATACGCAGTATTTT. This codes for CATRAGGSTDTQYF.

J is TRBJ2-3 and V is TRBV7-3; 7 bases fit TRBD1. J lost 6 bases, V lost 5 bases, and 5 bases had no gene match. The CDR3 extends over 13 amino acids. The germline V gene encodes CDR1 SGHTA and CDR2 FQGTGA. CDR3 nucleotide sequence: TGTGCCAGCAGCCTAGAGGGGGCGGATACGCAGTATTTT. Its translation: CASSLEGADTQYF.

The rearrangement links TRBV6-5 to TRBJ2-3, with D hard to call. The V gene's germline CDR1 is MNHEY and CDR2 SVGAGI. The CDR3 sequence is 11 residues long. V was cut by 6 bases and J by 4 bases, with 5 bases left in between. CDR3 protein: CASRSSDTQYF. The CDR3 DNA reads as TGTGCCAGCAGAAGCTCAGATACGCAGTATTTT.

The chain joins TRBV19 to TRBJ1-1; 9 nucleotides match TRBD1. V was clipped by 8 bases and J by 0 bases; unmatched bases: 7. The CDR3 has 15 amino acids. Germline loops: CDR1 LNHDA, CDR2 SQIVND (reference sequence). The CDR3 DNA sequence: TGTGCCAGTGACAGGGGGTCCAGCCTGAACACTGAAGCTTTCTTT. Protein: CASDRGSSLNTEAFF.

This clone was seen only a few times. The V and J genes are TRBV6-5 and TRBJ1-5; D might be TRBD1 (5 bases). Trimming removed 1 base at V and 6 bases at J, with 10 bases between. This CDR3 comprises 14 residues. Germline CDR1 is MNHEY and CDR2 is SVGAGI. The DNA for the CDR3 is TGTGCCAGCAGTTACTTGGGGGGTGGTCAGCCCCAGCATTTT. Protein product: CASSYLGGGQPQHF.

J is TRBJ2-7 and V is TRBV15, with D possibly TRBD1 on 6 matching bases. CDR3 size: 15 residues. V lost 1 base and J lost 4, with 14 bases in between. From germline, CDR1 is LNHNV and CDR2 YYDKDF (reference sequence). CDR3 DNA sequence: TGTGCCACCAGCAGAGGTCAGGGGTCAGCGTACGAGCAGTACTTC. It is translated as CATSRGQGSAYEQYF.

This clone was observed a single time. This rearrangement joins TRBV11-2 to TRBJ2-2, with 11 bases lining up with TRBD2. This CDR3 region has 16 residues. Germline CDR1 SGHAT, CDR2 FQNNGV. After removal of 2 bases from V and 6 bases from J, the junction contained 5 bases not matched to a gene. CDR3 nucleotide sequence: TGTGCCAGCAGCTTAATAGCGGGGGGGCCCCCCGGGGAGCTGTTTTTT. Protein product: CASSLIAGGPPGELFF.

CDR3 loop: CASSEYGPANSPLHF. For the CDR3, the DNA is TGTGCCAGCAGTGAATATGGGCCTGCTAATTCACCCCTCCACTTT. The V gene is TRBV2, the J gene TRBJ1-6; D is undetermined. Trimming pared 2 bases from V and 6 bases from J, leaving 11 bases between. Germline CDR1 is SNHLY and CDR2 is FYNNEI. The length of the CDR3 is 15 residues. The complete variable domain, with remaining parts taken from reference TRBV2 and TRBJ1-6, reads EPEVTQTPSHQVTQMGQEVILRCVPISNHLYFYWYRQILGQKVEFLVSFYNNEISEKSEIFDDQFSVERPDGSNFTLKIRSTKLEDSAMYFCASSEYGPANSPLHFGNGTRLTVT.

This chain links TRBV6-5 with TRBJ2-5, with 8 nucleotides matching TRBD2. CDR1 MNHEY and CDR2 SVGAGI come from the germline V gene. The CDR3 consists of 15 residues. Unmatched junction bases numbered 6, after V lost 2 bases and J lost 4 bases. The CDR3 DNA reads TGTGCCAGCAGTTACCCGAGCGGGAGATCAGAGACCCAGTACTTC. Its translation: CASSYPSGRSETQYF.

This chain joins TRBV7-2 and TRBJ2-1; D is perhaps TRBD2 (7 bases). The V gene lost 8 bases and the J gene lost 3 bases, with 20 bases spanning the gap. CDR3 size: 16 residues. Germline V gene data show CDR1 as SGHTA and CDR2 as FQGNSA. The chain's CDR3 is CASSRGAASGYNEQFF. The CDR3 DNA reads TGTGCCAGCTCTAGGGGGGCGGCTAGCGGCTACAATGAGCAGTTCTTC.

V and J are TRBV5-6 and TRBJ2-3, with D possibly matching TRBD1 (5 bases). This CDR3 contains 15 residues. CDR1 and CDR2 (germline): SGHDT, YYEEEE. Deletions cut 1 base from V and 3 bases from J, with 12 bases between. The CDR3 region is CASSLQGVGTDTQYF. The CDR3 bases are TGTGCCAGCAGCTTGCAAGGGGTCGGGACAGATACGCAGTATTTT.

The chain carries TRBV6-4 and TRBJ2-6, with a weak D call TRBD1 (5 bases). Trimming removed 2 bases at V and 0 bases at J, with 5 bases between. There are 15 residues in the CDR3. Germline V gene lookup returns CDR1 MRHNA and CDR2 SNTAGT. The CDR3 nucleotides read TGTGCCAGCAGTGACACAGGCTCTGGGGCCAACGTCCTGACTTTC. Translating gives CASSDTGSGANVLTF.

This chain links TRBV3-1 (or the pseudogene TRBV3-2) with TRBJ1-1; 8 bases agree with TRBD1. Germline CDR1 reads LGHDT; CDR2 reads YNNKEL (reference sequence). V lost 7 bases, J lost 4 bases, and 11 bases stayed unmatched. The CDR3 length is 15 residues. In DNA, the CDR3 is TGTGCCAGCACCCCCTCTGACAGGGGAGGCACTGAAGCTTTCTTT. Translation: CASTPSDRGGTEAFF.

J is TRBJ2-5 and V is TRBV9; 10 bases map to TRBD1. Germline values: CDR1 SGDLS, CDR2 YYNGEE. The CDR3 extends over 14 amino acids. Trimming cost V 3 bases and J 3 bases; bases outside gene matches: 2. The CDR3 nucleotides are TGTGCCAGCAGCGATGGGACAGGGGAAGAGACCCAGTACTTC. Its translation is CASSDGTGEETQYF.

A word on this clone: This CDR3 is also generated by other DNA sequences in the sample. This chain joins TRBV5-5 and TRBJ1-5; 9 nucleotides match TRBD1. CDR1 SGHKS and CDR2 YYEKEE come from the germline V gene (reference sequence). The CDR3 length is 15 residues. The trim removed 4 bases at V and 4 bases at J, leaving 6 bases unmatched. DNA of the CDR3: TGTGCCAGCAGCCCCCCGGGACAGGGAAATCAGCCCCAGCATTTT. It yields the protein CASSPPGQGNQPQHF.

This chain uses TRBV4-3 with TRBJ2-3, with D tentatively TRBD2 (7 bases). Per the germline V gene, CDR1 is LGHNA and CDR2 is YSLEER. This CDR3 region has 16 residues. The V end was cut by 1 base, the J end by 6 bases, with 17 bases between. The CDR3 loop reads CASSQVAGAPADTQYF. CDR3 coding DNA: TGCGCCAGCAGCCAAGTCGCGGGGGCCCCGGCGGATACGCAGTATTTT.

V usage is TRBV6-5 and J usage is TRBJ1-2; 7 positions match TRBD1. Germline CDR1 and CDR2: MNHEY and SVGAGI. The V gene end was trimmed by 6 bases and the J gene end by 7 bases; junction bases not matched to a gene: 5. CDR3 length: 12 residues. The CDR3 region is CASRSGGTGYTF. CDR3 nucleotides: TGTGCCAGCAGATCAGGGGGGACTGGCTACACCTTC.

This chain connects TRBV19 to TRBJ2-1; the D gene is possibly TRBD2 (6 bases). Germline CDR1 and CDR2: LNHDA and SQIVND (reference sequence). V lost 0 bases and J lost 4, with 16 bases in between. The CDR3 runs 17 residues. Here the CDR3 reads CASSIDVEDYSYNEQFF. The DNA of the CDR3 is TGTGCCAGTAGTATAGATGTTGAGGACTACTCGTACAATGAGCAGTTCTTC.

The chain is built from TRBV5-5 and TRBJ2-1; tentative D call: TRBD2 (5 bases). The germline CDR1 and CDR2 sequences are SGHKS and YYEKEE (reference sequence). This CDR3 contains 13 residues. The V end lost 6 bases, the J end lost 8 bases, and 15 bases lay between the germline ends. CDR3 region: CASMFQFSDEQFF. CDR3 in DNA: TGTGCCAGCATGTTTCAGTTTAGCGATGAGCAGTTCTTC.

The CDR3 region is CASTSSGTDTQYF. CDR3 nucleotides: TGCGCCAGCACATCCTCAGGAACAGATACGCAGTATTTT. The chain is built from TRBV5-1 and TRBJ2-3; unclear D gene. The CDR3 consists of 13 residues. Trimming shortened V by 6 bases and J by 3 bases, and 11 bases separated the two germline ends. The germline gives CDR1 SGHRS, CDR2 YFSETQ.

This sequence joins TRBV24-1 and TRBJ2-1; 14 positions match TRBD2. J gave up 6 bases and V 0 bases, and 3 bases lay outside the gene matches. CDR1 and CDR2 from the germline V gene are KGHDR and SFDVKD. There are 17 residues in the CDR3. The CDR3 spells CATSDLWTSGRPNEQFF. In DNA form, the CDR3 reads TGTGCCACCAGTGATTTGTGGACTAGCGGGAGGCCCAATGAGCAGTTCTTC.